A selection of T cell receptor beta chains follows, all from one sample in a study of blood T cell repertoires in COVID-19. TCRdb's table, derived via immunoSEQ multiplex PCR, lists solely in-frame clones and lacks some. The sample has 200,000 or so clones; 84% are singletons. Sequences were obtained from PBMCs or T cells enriched from blood (not recorded which). The receptor set was obtained from a middle-aged man who had recovered from COVID-19. The CDR3 runs from the conserved cysteine through the conserved F or W. Each record gives: V gene, D gene, J gene, clone size, CDR3 DNA, CDR3 protein. A D gene is named only where the DNA matches it firmly. Clone size is not always given. Where it is, it says once, few, many or a class for expanded clones.

v_gene: TRBV5-4
d_gene: TRBD2
j_gene: TRBJ2-5
abundance: .
CDR3nt: TGTGCCAGCAGCCTGGGGGAGGGGCGGGAGACCCAGTACTTC
CDR3aa: CASSLGEGRETQYF

v_gene: TRBV7-2
d_gene: TRBD1
j_gene: TRBJ1-4
abundance: .
CDR3nt: TGTGCCAGCAGCTTAGCTGCAGGGGGCCCCGAAAAACTGTTTTTT
CDR3aa: CASSLAAGGPEKLFF

v_gene: TRBV19
d_gene: .
j_gene: TRBJ1-2
abundance: .
CDR3nt: TGTGCCAGTAGTCCCGGAGGGTCCAGCTATGGCTACACCTTC
CDR3aa: CASSPGGSSYGYTF

v_gene: TRBV7-2
d_gene: .
j_gene: TRBJ1-2
abundance: .
CDR3nt: TGTGCCAGCAGCTTACTCTCGAGAAACTATGGCTACACCTTC
CDR3aa: CASSLLSRNYGYTF

v_gene: TRBV7-2
d_gene: .
j_gene: TRBJ2-7
abundance: .
CDR3nt: TGTGCCAGCAGCTTAGCAGGGGATGCGAGCGAGCAGTACTTC
CDR3aa: CASSLAGDASEQYF

v_gene: TRBV9
d_gene: TRBD1
j_gene: TRBJ2-2
abundance: .
CDR3nt: TGTGCCAGCAGCACACAGACAGGGCTCGTATCCGGGGAGCTGTTTTTT
CDR3aa: CASSTQTGLVSGELFF

v_gene: TRBV11-2
d_gene: TRBD1
j_gene: TRBJ1-6
abundance: .
CDR3nt: TGTGCCAGCAGCTGGACAGGGAGCTCCTATAATTCACCCCTCCACTTT
CDR3aa: CASSWTGSSYNSPLHF

v_gene: TRBV6-4
d_gene: .
j_gene: TRBJ1-5
abundance: .
CDR3nt: TGTGCCAGCAGTGAATCCCCTAATCAGCCCCAGCATTTT
CDR3aa: CASSESPNQPQHF

v_gene: TRBV11-2
d_gene: .
j_gene: TRBJ1-6
abundance: .
CDR3nt: TGTGCCAGCAGCTTAGGGGGCTGGGGTGCGCCCTATAATTCACCCCTCCACTTT
CDR3aa: CASSLGGWGAPYNSPLHF

v_gene: TRBV7-2
d_gene: TRBD1
j_gene: TRBJ2-5
abundance: once
CDR3nt: TGTGCCAGCAGCCCGAACAGACAGGGATCGGGGGAGACCCAGTACTTC
CDR3aa: CASSPNRQGSGETQYF